A selection of T cell receptor beta chains follows, all from one sample in a study of T-cell reconstitution after alpha-beta-depleted transplantation in children. Each CDR3 protein gets one entry after TCRdb re-called the PCR reads with MiXCR. The sample has 780,000 or so distinct CDR3 sequences, less than 20% seen once; the top ten hold 5%. This specimen was PBMCs, mostly from graft donor cells, taken 360 days after TCRalphabeta/CD19-depleted stem cell transplant. The receptor source for this set is a male patient younger than 18 who had a stem cell transplant for acute lymphoblastic leukemia, so the T cells may come from the graft donor. The CDR3 runs from the conserved cysteine through the conserved F or W. The D gene is left open where the match is weak. A clone size is listed for some rows: how often the clone was seen (once, few, many), or a class if it is expanded.

>TRBJ2-6|TRBV5-4|TRBD1|few
CASSFPGTGGANVLTF
TGTGCCAGCAGCTTCCCGGGGACAGGAGGGGCCAACGTCCTGACTTTC
>TRBJ2-1|TRBV27|.|.
CASKGPRVGGEQFF
TGTGCCAGCAAGGGCCCCAGGGTTGGGGGCGAGCAGTTCTTC
>TRBJ2-3|TRBV6-1|.|.
CASNPQGQGTDTQYF
TGTGCCAGCAACCCCCAGGGGCAGGGCACAGATACGCAGTATTTT
>TRBJ2-7|TRBV12-3/TRBV12-4|.|few
CASSWGGDEQYF
TGTGCCAGCTCCTGGGGTGGCGACGAGCAGTACTTC
>TRBJ1-5|TRBV12-3/TRBV12-4|.|.
CASSFRTPSNQPQHF
TGTGCCAGCAGTTTCCGGACACCTAGCAATCAGCCCCAGCATTTT
>TRBJ2-7|TRBV4-1|.|.
CASSHQGPTYEQYF
TGCGCCAGCAGCCACCAGGGTCCAACCTACGAGCAGTACTTC
>TRBJ2-7|TRBV11-2|TRBD2|.
CASSQTRGTLEQYF
TGTGCCAGCAGTCAAACGCGGGGGACCCTCGAGCAGTACTTC
>TRBJ2-1|TRBV20-1|.|.
CSGESDLAYNEQFF
TGCAGTGGGGAGAGTGATTTGGCCTACAATGAGCAGTTCTTC
>TRBJ2-7|TRBV5-1|TRBD2|.
CASSLSGRQIYEQYF
TGCGCCAGCAGCTTAAGCGGGAGACAAATATACGAGCAGTACTTC
>TRBJ2-2|TRBV5-1|TRBD2|.
CASSFLAGYTGELFF
TGCGCCAGCAGCTTCTTAGCGGGATACACCGGGGAGCTGTTTTTT
>TRBJ2-3|TRBV12-3/TRBV12-4|.|.
CASDRRTDTQYF
TGTGCCAGTGACAGGCGCACAGATACGCAGTATTTT
>TRBJ2-4|TRBV6-2/TRBV6-3|TRBD1|few
CASSSNRGSSVYIQYF
TGTGCCAGCAGTAGCAACAGGGGCAGCTCGGTGTACATTCAGTACTTC
>TRBJ2-7|TRBV5-6|.|few
CASSFNSHEQYF
TGTGCCAGCAGCTTCAACTCCCACGAGCAGTACTTC
>TRBJ2-7|TRBV11-1|.|.
CASSSIGQSSYEQYF
TGTGCCAGCAGCTCGATAGGACAGAGCTCCTACGAGCAGTACTTC
>TRBJ2-7|TRBV10-2|TRBD2|.
CASSAHYSGSSYEQYF
TGCGCCAGCAGTGCTCATTATAGCGGGAGCTCCTACGAGCAGTACTTC
>TRBJ2-7|TRBV6-5|.|.
CAVFGLAHEQYF
TGTGCCGTTTTCGGTCTAGCCCACGAGCAGTACTTC
>TRBJ2-1|TRBV6-5|TRBD1|.
CASSSIAGTVYYNEQFF
TGTGCCAGCAGTTCCATTGCCGGGACAGTCTACTACAATGAGCAGTTCTTC
>TRBJ2-1|TRBV20-1|TRBD2|few
CSGGGSVLDEQFF
TGCAGTGGGGGCGGGAGTGTTCTGGATGAGCAGTTCTTC
>TRBJ1-1|TRBV7-2|.|.
CASSLWEGDTEAFF
TGTGCCAGCAGCTTATGGGAGGGCGACACTGAAGCTTTCTTT
>TRBJ1-1|TRBV7-3|.|.
CASSLKGGGPTEAFF
TGTGCCAGCAGCTTAAAAGGGGGTGGGCCCACTGAAGCTTTCTTT
>TRBJ1-2|TRBV7-9|TRBD1|once
CASSLRGQDEDGYTF
TGTGCCAGCAGCCTCCGGGGACAGGACGAGGATGGCTACACCTTC
>TRBJ1-1|TRBV3-1|TRBD1|few
CASSRRGQGKAFF
TGTGCCAGCAGCCGCCGGGGACAGGGTAAAGCTTTCTTT
>TRBJ2-3|TRBV5-1|TRBD2|few
CASSKGLAGGQRDTQYF
TGCGCCAGCAGCAAGGGACTAGCGGGAGGGCAGAGAGATACGCAGTATTTT
>TRBJ2-1|TRBV24-1|TRBD2|.
CATSDRTSGPYNEQFF
TGTGCCACCAGTGATAGGACTAGCGGGCCCTACAATGAGCAGTTCTTC
>TRBJ2-7|TRBV18|TRBD2|many
CASRLAFSYEQYF
TGTGCCAGCCGACTAGCTTTCTCCTACGAGCAGTACTTC
>TRBJ2-7|TRBV29-1|TRBD1|few
CSVDPRDRAYEQYF
TGCAGCGTTGACCCCCGGGACAGGGCCTACGAGCAGTACTTC
>TRBJ2-7|TRBV4-1|TRBD2|.
CASSQEGAGRAYGQYF
TGCGCCAGCAGCCAAGAGGGGGCCGGGAGGGCCTATGGGCAGTACTTC
>TRBJ2-1|TRBV20-1|.|.
CSAREVGNEQFF
TGCAGTGCTAGAGAGGTGGGGAATGAGCAGTTCTTC
>TRBJ2-1|TRBV4-2|TRBD1|.
CASSPLTGGAGDEQFF
TGTGCCAGCAGCCCACTAACAGGGGGCGCGGGGGATGAGCAGTTCTTC
>TRBJ2-3|TRBV4-2|TRBD1|many
CASSLTGNPDTQYF
TGTGCCAGCAGTCTGACAGGGAACCCAGATACGCAGTATTTT
>TRBJ1-2|TRBV2|TRBD1|.
CASSGKIGTAYGYTF
TGTGCCAGCAGTGGGAAAATCGGGACAGCCTATGGCTACACCTTC
>TRBJ2-5|TRBV12-3/TRBV12-4|TRBD2|.
CASNLAEEETQYF
TGTGCCAGCAACCTAGCGGAAGAAGAGACCCAGTACTTC